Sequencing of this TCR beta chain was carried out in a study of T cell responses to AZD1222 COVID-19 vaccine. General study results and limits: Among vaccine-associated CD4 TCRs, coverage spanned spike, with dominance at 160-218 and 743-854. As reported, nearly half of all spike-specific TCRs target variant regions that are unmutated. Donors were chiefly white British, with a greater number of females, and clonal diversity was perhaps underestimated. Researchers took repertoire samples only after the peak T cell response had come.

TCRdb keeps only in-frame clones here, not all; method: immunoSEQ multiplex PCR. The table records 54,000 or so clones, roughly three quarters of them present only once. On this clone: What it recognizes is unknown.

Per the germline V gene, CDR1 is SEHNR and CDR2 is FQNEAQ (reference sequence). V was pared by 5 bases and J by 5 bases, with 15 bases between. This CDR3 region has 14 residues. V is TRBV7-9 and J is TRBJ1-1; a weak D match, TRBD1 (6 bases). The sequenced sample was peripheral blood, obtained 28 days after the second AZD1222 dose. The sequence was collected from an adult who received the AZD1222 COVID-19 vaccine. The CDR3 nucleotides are TGTGCCAGCAGCGCACAGGGAGATCGGACTGAAGCTTTCTTT. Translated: CASSAQGDRTEAFF.